One and the same sample provided the 3 T cell receptor beta chains below, sequenced in a study of shared clonotypes between healthy human individuals. The data were produced by immunoSEQ multiplex PCR, yet TCRdb's version contains in-frame clones alone and is incomplete. This sample has 2.5 million or so clones, with around nine tenths found just once. The sequenced sample consisted of naive CD4+ T cells sorted from blood. Regarding subset: CD45RA+ positively selected. Receptors were obtained from a man younger than 35 in good health.

The chain carries TRBV2 and TRBJ2-6, with D possibly being TRBD2 (6 bases). The V gene's germline CDR1 is SNHLY and CDR2 FYNNEI. Trimming shortened V by 6 bases and J by 0 bases, and 12 bases separated the two germline ends. CDR3 length: 16 amino acids. DNA for the CDR3: TGTGCCAGCAGGGGTTCCGGGGGCTCTGGGGCCAACGTCCTGACTTTC. Its translation is CASRGSGGSGANVLTF.

V gene TRBV27 combines with J gene TRBJ2-7; 7 bases are shared with TRBD2. The CDR3 contains 15 residues. Germline V lookup: CDR1 MNHEY, CDR2 SMNVEV (reference sequence). The V segment lost 3 bases and the J segment 2 bases; nucleotides outside the gene matches: 7. The CDR3 sequence: CASSFMGGDPYEQYF. The CDR3 nucleotides read TGTGCCAGCAGTTTCATGGGAGGGGATCCCTACGAGCAGTACTTC.

V usage is TRBV25-1 and J usage is TRBJ2-6; no clear D. Germline CDR1 and CDR2: MGHDK and SYGVNS. V lost 0 bases to trimming and J lost 2 bases, with 2 bases between them. This CDR3 is 14 amino acids long. DNA of the CDR3: TGTGCCAGCAGTGAATACGCTGGGGCCAACGTCCTGACTTTC. Encoded protein: CASSEYAGANVLTF.